The clone carrying this T cell receptor beta chain was counted a few times. The antigen remains undetermined. This record comes from a study of beta chain features in type 1 diabetes. Study context: Patient and healthy donor groups were alike in age, gender and cell yields. Study-level findings and limits: TCRB CDR3s were moderately but significantly shorter in Type 1 diabetes patients in all four CD4+ subsets. Using cDNA template may skew counts toward highly expressing activated cells.

The CDR3 sequence is 15 residues long. Germline trimming cut 0 bases from V and 2 bases from J; bases unmatched to any gene: 4. Germline assignment: CDR1 MNHEY and CDR2 SMNVEV (reference sequence). The isolated RNA, all of it, was reverse transcribed, so expressed TCRB transcripts were what got sequenced. Roughly 3.5 million reads per sample on average were obtained from naive, central memory and regulatory T cell samples. The data were produced by immunoSEQ multiplex PCR, yet TCRdb's version contains in-frame clones alone and is incomplete. The repertoire consists of under 400,000 clones, with roughly 15% occurring once and the leading ten covering approximately 6.7%.

This sequence joins TRBV27 and TRBJ2-7; 7 bases align to TRBD1. The clonotype originates from a young man in good health. Sequencing was carried out using central memory CD4+ T cells from blood. The CDR3 sequence is CASSLSRGLPYEQYF. The CDR3 region has the DNA TGTGCCAGCAGTTTATCGAGGGGGCTCCCCTACGAGCAGTACTTC.